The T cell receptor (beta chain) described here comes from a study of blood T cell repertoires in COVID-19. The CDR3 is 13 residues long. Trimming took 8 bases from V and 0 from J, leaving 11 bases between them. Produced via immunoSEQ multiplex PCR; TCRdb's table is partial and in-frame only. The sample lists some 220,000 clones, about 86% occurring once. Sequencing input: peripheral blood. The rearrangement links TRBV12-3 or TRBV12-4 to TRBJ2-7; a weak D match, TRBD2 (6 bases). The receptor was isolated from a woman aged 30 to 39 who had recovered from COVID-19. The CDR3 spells CASQREPSYEQYF. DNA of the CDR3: TGTGCCAGCCAACGGGAGCCCTCCTACGAGCAGTACTTC.